The clone carrying this TCR beta chain has ten or more counts. Its antigen is as yet unknown. The entry originates in a study of glioma-infiltrating T cells. Germline values: CDR1 KGHDR, CDR2 SFDVKD. The V gene lost 4 bases and the J gene lost 9 bases, with 15 bases spanning the gap. This CDR3 is 14 amino acids long. Study outcomes and limitations: Non-neoplastic patients had below-expected tissue-blood divergence, while all gliomas exceeded expectation. Only very few CDR3 sequences appeared in both tissue and blood.

TCR alpha and beta CDR3 regions were amplified from RNA using iRepertoire nested multiplex PCR. For one-step reverse transcription and amplification, about 85-400 ng of tissue mRNA or PBMC total RNA was used. A single record per CDR3 protein comes from TCRdb applying MiXCR to the multiplex PCR reads. Of fewer than 250,000 distinct CDR3 sequences in the sample, more than 30% were seen once. The material sequenced was glioma tissue, nonneoplastic brain tissue, or PBMCs (not recorded which). The rearrangement joins TRBV24-1 to TRBJ2-1, with a weak D call TRBD1 (5 bases). The receptor's source is a human donor with low-grade glioma or glioblastoma, undergoing nonglioma brain surgery, or in good health (not recorded which). The CDR3, as DNA: TGTGCCACCAGTGACCCAGGGTCGGCAGTTGAGCAGTTCTTC. It is translated as CATSDPGSAVEQFF.